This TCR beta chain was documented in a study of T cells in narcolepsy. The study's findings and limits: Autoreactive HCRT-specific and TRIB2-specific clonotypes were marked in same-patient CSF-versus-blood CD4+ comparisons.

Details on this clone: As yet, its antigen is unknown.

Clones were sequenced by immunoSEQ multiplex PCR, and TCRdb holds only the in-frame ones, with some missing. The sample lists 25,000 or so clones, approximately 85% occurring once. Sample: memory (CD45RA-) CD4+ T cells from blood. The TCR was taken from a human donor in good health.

CDR3 bases: TGTGCCAGCAGCCCGATTACAGGGGGGTTCTATGGCTACACCTTC. Its protein is CASSPITGGFYGYTF. V is TRBV14 and J is TRBJ1-2, with TRBD1 identical over 8 bases. CDR3 length: 15 residues. With 4 bases clipped from V and 4 bases from J, the junction kept 8 bases outside the gene matches. Germline V gene lookup returns CDR1 SGHDN and CDR2 FVKESK.